This TCR beta chain emerged from a study of T cells in Graves' hyperthyroidism and ophthalmopathy. Recently diagnosed hyperthyroidism of less than 2 months' duration affected patients aged 18 to 65. The study based diagnoses on clinical symptoms, serum thyroxine and TRAb, thyroid ultrasound and orbital computed tomography. PBMCs came from 7.5 to 10 ml fresh peripheral blood. Germline V gene lookup returns CDR1 KGHSH and CDR2 LQKENI. V lost 2 bases and J 2 bases, leaving 10 bases between the germline ends. The CDR3 runs to 14 residues. Amplification of TCR beta CDR3 regions used RNA as the template. With the HTBI primer set, the TCR CDR3 went through a first round of RT-PCR. TCRdb passed the multiplex PCR reads through MiXCR, listing each CDR3 protein once. Here the sample spans nearly 600,000 distinct CDR3 sequences, about 14% being singletons. This clonotype was observed many times.

The receptor's source is a woman aged 25 to 39 with Graves' hyperthyroidism that later progressed to Graves' ophthalmopathy. The sequenced sample consisted of blood. The chain employs TRBV18 and TRBJ2-7; D gene ambiguous. The CDR3 sequence is CASSPVSGTYEQYF. The CDR3 DNA reads as TGTGCCAGCTCACCAGTGTCAGGAACCTACGAGCAGTACTTC.